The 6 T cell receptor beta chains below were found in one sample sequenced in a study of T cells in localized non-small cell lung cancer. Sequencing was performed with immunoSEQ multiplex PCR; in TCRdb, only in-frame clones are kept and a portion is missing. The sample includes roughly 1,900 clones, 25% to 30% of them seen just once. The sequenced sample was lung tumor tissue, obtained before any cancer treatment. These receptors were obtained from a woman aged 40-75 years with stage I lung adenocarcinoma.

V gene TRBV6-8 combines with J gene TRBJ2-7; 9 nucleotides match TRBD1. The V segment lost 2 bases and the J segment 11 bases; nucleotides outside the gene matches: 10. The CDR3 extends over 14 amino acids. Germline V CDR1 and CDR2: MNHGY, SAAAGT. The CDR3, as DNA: TGTGCCAGCAGTTACGATTTAACAGGGGGCCAGGAGTACTTC. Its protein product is CASSYDLTGGQEYF.

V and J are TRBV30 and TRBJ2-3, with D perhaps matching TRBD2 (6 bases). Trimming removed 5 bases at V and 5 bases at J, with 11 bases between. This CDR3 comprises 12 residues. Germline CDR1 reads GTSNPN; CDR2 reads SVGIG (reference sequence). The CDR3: CAWGTGGDTQYF. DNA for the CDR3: TGTGCCTGGGGGACTGGAGGAGATACGCAGTATTTT. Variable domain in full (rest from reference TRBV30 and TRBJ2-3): SQTIHQWPATLVQPVGSPLSLECTVEGTSNPNLYWYRQAAGRGLQLLFYSVGIGQISSEVPQNLSASRPQDRQFILSSKKLLLSDSGFYLCAWGTGGDTQYFGPGTRLTVL.

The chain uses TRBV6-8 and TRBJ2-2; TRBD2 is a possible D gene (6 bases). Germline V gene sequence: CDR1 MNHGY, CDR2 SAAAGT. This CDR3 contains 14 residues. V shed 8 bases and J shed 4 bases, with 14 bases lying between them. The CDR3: CASGDRRGTGELFF. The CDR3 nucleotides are TGTGCCAGCGGGGACCGGCGGGGCACCGGGGAGCTGTTTTTT.

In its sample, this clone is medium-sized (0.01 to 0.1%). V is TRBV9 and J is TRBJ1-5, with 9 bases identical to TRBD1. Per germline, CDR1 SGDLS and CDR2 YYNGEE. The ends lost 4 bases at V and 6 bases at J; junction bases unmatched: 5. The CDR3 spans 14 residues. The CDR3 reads CASSSTGGGQPQHF. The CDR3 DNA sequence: TGTGCCAGCAGCTCTACAGGGGGCGGTCAGCCCCAGCATTTT.

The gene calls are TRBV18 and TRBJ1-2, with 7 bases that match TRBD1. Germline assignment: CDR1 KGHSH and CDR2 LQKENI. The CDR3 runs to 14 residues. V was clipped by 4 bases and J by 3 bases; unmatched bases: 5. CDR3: CASSLDRADYGYTF. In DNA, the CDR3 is TGTGCCAGCTCACTCGACAGGGCGGACTATGGCTACACCTTC. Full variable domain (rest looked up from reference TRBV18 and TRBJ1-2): NAGVMQNPRHLVRRRGQEARLRCSPMKGHSHVYWYRQLPEEGLKFMVYLQKENIIDESGMPKERFSAEFPKEGPSILRIQQVVRGDSAAYFCASSLDRADYGYTFGSGTRLTVV.

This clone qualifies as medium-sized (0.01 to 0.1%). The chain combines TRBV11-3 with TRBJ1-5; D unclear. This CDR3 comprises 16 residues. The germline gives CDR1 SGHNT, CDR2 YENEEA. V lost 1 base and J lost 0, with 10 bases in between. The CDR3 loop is CASSLGGDYSNQPQHF. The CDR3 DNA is TGTGCCAGCAGCTTAGGAGGAGACTATAGCAATCAGCCCCAGCATTTT.